The 9 T cell receptor beta chains in this list originate from one sample, sequenced in a study of blood T cells in healthy people across ages. PCR was performed a second time for about 7 to 12 cycles using a sample-barcoded 5' primer and a J-beta primer mix. TCRdb fed the 5' RACE reads into MiXCR, producing one record per CDR3 protein. Of approximately 320,000 distinct CDR3 sequences listed, around 29% are singletons. Sequencing input: blood. Every receptor here comes from a woman aged 65 to 85 in good health.

The chain combines TRBV7-9 with TRBJ2-5; D remains unclear. The CDR3 is 14 residues long. Germline-derived CDR1 and CDR2 are SEHNR and FQNEAQ (reference sequence). The V gene lost 1 base and the J gene lost 5 bases, with 11 bases spanning the gap. For the CDR3, the DNA is TGTGCCAGCAGCTTAGACCGGTCAAAGGAGACCCAGTACTTC. Translated, it gives CASSLDRSKETQYF.

The V call is TRBV30, the J call TRBJ2-2; D uncertain. Germline-derived CDR1 and CDR2 are GTSNPN and SVGIG (reference sequence). Trimming pared 4 bases from V and 6 bases from J, leaving 9 bases between. The CDR3 runs to 12 residues. CDR3 DNA sequence: TGTGCCTGGACCGTTACGGCCGGGGAGCTGTTTTTT. It specifies CAWTVTAGELFF. The full variable domain, with the rest looked up from reference TRBV30 and TRBJ2-2, is SQTIHQWPATLVQPVGSPLSLECTVEGTSNPNLYWYRQAAGRGLQLLFYSVGIGQISSEVPQNLSASRPQDRQFILSSKKLLLSDSGFYLCAWTVTAGELFFGEGSRLTVL.

This clonotype occurred a few times. The gene calls are TRBV10-3 and TRBJ1-1, with D possibly TRBD1 on 5 matching bases. The CDR3 spans 13 residues. Trimming removed 4 bases from V and 1 base from J, with 7 bases in between. Germline assignment: CDR1 ENHRY and CDR2 SYGVKD. DNA of the CDR3: TGTGCCATCAGTGGGGGGACGAACACTGAAGCTTTCTTT. Amino acid sequence: CAISGGTNTEAFF.

The V and J genes are TRBV7-9 and TRBJ2-2; TRBD1 matches 7 bases. The CDR3 extends over 13 amino acids. The J segment lost 6 bases and the V segment lost 5 bases, leaving 3 bases of the junction unmatched. From germline, CDR1 is SEHNR and CDR2 FQNEAQ (reference sequence). The CDR3 region is CASSPDRAGELFF. DNA for the CDR3: TGTGCCAGCAGCCCAGACAGGGCCGGGGAGCTGTTTTTT. Together with reference TRBV7-9 and TRBJ2-2, the CDR3 gives the full variable domain: DTGVSQNPRHKITKRGQNVTFRCDPISEHNRLYWYRQTLGQGPEFLTYFQNEAQLEKSRLLSDRFSAERPKGSFSTLEIQRTEQGDSAMYLCASSPDRAGELFFGEGSRLTVL.

The chain links TRBV6-2 or TRBV6-3 to TRBJ2-5; tentatively, D is TRBD1 (5 bases). Per the germline V gene, CDR1 is MNHEY and CDR2 is SVGEGT. V was pared by 8 bases and J by 0 bases, with 16 bases between. This CDR3 has 15 residues. This CDR3 is CASRVGRANQETQYF. The DNA of the CDR3 is TGTGCCAGCCGGGTGGGCAGGGCGAACCAAGAGACCCAGTACTTC.

The chain couples TRBV6-2 or TRBV6-3 to TRBJ2-3, with D perhaps assigned TRBD1 or TRBD2 (6 bases each). The germline V gene encodes CDR1 MNHEY and CDR2 SVGEGT. The V end lost 2 bases, the J end lost 5 bases, and 17 bases lay between the germline ends. The CDR3 contains 16 residues. This chain's CDR3 is CASSYPSEGVEDTQYF. The CDR3 DNA reads TGTGCCAGCAGTTACCCCTCGGAGGGGGTTGAAGATACGCAGTATTTT.

This clonotype showed up just a few times. J is TRBJ2-3 and V is TRBV29-1; D call uncertain. This CDR3 comprises 13 residues. Trimming took 6 bases from V and 1 from J, leaving 11 bases between them. CDR1 is SQVTM and CDR2 is ANQGSEA in the germline V gene. The CDR3 sequence: CSVPQRGTDTQYF. The CDR3 DNA reads TGCAGCGTCCCCCAACGGGGCACAGATACGCAGTATTTT.

Remarks on this clonotype: At one of its ends the junction is not consistent with the germline gene, which may arise from a read error. The J gene is TRBJ2-7, the V gene TRBV10-3; 9 bases are shared with TRBD1. Germline CDR1 ENHRY, CDR2 SYGVKD. This CDR3 has 11 amino acids. CDR3 residues: CAISEGGQGSF. CDR3 nucleotide sequence: TGTGCCATCAGTGAAGGGGGACAGGGATCCTTC.

The sample holds a few counts of this clonotype. The J gene is TRBJ2-3, the V gene TRBV6-1, with D possibly matching TRBD2 (6 bases). There are 12 residues in the CDR3. Germline loops: CDR1 MNHNS, CDR2 SASEGT. Trimming pared 10 bases from V and 2 bases from J, leaving 10 bases between. The CDR3 sequence: CATRGNTDTQYF. The CDR3, as DNA: TGTGCCACCCGGGGGAACACAGATACGCAGTATTTT.